This TCR beta chain stems from a study of blood T cell repertoires in COVID-19. Study-wide context: The study drew acute and convalescent COVID-19 samples from the United States, Italy and Spain. Nucleic acid was either cDNA or gDNA, and it came from T cells, B-cell-depleted T cells, or PBMCs.

Original handling: Nucleated cell number was recorded as an estimate derived from reference gene primer amplification. Repertoires were generated with immunoSEQ multiplex PCR, while TCRdb's copy carries only in-frame clones and drops some. That table supplies the V and J calls and clone size; D and trimming were determined from the DNA. The sample shows roughly 92,000 clones, roughly 90% of them seen only once. The clonotype was recovered from a woman at least 80 years old with active or convalescent COVID-19. The sample consisted of peripheral blood.

For the CDR3, the DNA is TGTGCCAGCAGTCCAGACAGGGGAGGTGAAGCTTTCTTT. Translating gives CASSPDRGGEAFF. The chain combines TRBV6-4 with TRBJ1-1, with 8 bases that match TRBD1. V lost 5 bases, J lost 7 bases, and 6 bases stayed unmatched. The V gene's germline CDR1 is MRHNA and CDR2 SNTAGT. This CDR3 contains 13 residues.